This T cell receptor (beta chain) comes out of a study of T cell repertoires in cytomegalovirus infection. CDR1 is MNHEY, CDR2 SVGAGI, per germline. There are 12 residues in the CDR3. Note on this clonotype: Its antigen is as yet unknown. Sequence at one end of the junction differs from germline and may be a read error.

TCRdb re-derived calls from the reads in MiXCR, one entry per CDR3 protein. Of about 830,000 distinct CDR3 sequences detected, 30% to 35% appear once; the ten largest clones hold 12%. J is TRBJ2-7 and V is TRBV6-5; no clear D gene. The TCR originated in a human donor in good health (CMV status not recorded). Some clones in this sample may be carry-over from other donors' samples. The sequenced sample was cultured CD8+ T cells from PBMCs, obtained from culture after CMV antigen stimulation. CDR3 nucleotide sequence: TGTACCAGCAGTTCGCCCTACTACGAGCAGTACTTC. Translated: CTSSSPYYEQYF.